Below are 18 T cell receptor beta chains sequenced from a single sample in a study of CD8+CD57+ T cells in acquired aplastic anemia. According to the study, genomic DNA was the template for TCR beta VDJ and CDR3 profiling. TCRdb used MiXCR to reprocess the reads, holding one entry per CDR3 protein. The sample holds around 400,000 distinct CDR3 sequences, 65% to 75% seen once. Sequenced input: sorted CD4+, CD8+, or CD8+CD57+ T cells (not recorded which) from PBMCs. The receptor set was obtained from a human donor in good health, serving as a control.

This clonotype was picked up many times. This rearrangement joins TRBV5-4 to TRBJ2-3; a weak D match, TRBD2 (6 bases). V gave up 4 bases and J gave up 2 bases, with 14 bases separating them. The CDR3 runs 15 residues. Germline CDR1 SGHNT, CDR2 YYREEE (reference sequence). For the CDR3, the DNA is TGTGCCAGCAGCCTGGAGGGACTCACCACAGATACGCAGTATTTT. Protein sequence: CASSLEGLTTDTQYF.

The chain combines TRBV20-1 with TRBJ1-2; possible D gene TRBD1, 6 bases. The V gene lost 3 bases and the J gene lost 9 bases, with 14 bases spanning the gap. CDR3 length: 12 amino acids. CDR1 and CDR2 (germline): DFQATT, SNEGSKA (reference sequence). The CDR3 loop reads CSARSDRDRYTF. Here the CDR3 DNA reads TGCAGTGCTAGGTCGGACAGAGATCGCTACACCTTC.

For this clonotype: At one boundary the junction diverges from the germline segment, which might be a read error. The genes are TRBV7-9 and TRBJ2-5; tentatively, D is TRBD1 (5 bases). This CDR3 spans 14 amino acids. Germline-derived CDR1 and CDR2 are SEHNR and FQNEAQ (reference sequence). This CDR3 is CASSLRQNQETQYF. The DNA for the CDR3 is TGTGCTAGCAGCTTACGACAGAACCAAGAGACCCAGTACTTC.

The chain has TRBV2 and TRBJ2-3; 9 nucleotides agree with TRBD2. CDR1 SNHLY and CDR2 FYNNEI come from the germline V gene. V lost 6 bases to trimming and J lost 4 bases; unmatched junction nucleotides: 5. The CDR3 has 14 amino acids. The chain's CDR3 is CASSSRGGADTQYF. CDR3 nucleotides: TGTGCCAGCAGCTCGCGGGGGGGGGCAGATACGCAGTATTTT.

As concerns this clonotype: No conserved phenylalanine or tryptophan is present at the end of the CDR3, so a read error is the likely explanation. Because the CDR3's place on the DNA is in doubt, the DNA is left out and the CDR3 is given as listed by TCRdb. V gene TRBV10-3 combines with J gene TRBJ2-7. Germline V CDR1 and CDR2: ENHRY, SYGVKD. Both ends counted, the CDR3 spans 15 residues. CDR3 sequence reads: CAISDDRTVYPTSSI.

This clonotype occurred many times. The chain recombines TRBV20-1 with TRBJ1-1; 8 bases match TRBD1. CDR1 and CDR2 (germline): DFQATT, SNEGSKA (reference sequence). This CDR3 is 15 amino acids long. The V and J ends lost 5 bases and 1 base, in that order; junction bases with no gene match: 9. The chain's CDR3 is CSARSPQGGNTEAFF. As DNA, the CDR3 is TGCAGTGCTCGATCTCCACAGGGGGGGAACACTGAAGCTTTCTTT.

The rearrangement joins TRBV9 to TRBJ2-3; 7 bases fit TRBD2. The trim removed 7 bases at V and 15 bases at J, leaving 20 bases unmatched. The CDR3 loop spans 14 amino acids. Germline V lookup: CDR1 SGDLS, CDR2 YYNGEE. The CDR3 here is CASLDKAGRPTTYF. CDR3 nucleotides: TGTGCCAGCCTGGACAAAGCGGGGAGACCCACTACTTATTTT.

Concerning this clonotype: The conserved phenylalanine or tryptophan is not found at the CDR3 terminus, so this likely reflects a read error. No DNA is shown, since the ends of the CDR3 on it are uncertain; the CDR3 is the one TCRdb lists. The rearrangement links TRBV19 to TRBJ1-4; TRBD1 is the table's D call and was not checked against the DNA. The V gene's germline CDR1 is LNHDA and CDR2 SQIVND (reference sequence). The CDR3 length is 15 residues, termini included. CDR3 amino acids: CASSISGASNEKLFG.

About this clonotype itself: Since a much larger clone is just one base distant, this may be a read error. This rearrangement joins TRBV7-9 to TRBJ1-1, with D uncertain. Germline CDR1 reads SEHNR; CDR2 reads FQNEAQ (reference sequence). Trimming took 5 bases from V and 0 from J, leaving 16 bases between them. The CDR3 is made up of 16 amino acids. The CDR3 DNA is TGTGCCAGCAGCCCGCGGACGGGAGTAATGAACACTGAAGCTTTCTTT. This codes for CASSPRTGVMNTEAFF. The full variable domain, its missing parts supplied by reference TRBV7-9 and TRBJ1-1, is DTGVSQNPRHKITKRGQNVTFRCDPISEHNRLYWYRQTLGQGPEFLTYFQNEAQLEKSRLLSDRFSAERPKGSFSTLEIQRTEQGDSAMYLCASSPRTGVMNTEAFFGQGTRLTVV.

V usage is TRBV20-1 and J usage is TRBJ2-1; D call uncertain. This CDR3 comprises 14 residues. Germline V CDR1 and CDR2: DFQATT, SNEGSKA (reference sequence). V gave up 0 bases and J gave up 2 bases, with 8 bases separating them. The CDR3 DNA reads as TGCAGTGCTAGAGAGGTAGGGCCCTACAATGAGCAGTTCTTC. This translates into CSAREVGPYNEQFF.

Details on this clonotype: A much bigger clone sits one base away, suggesting this may be a read error. The V gene is TRBV4-1, the J gene TRBJ2-3, with 13 bases aligning to TRBD2. In germline, CDR1 is MGHRA, CDR2 YSYEKL. The CDR3 is 18 amino acids. The CDR3 DNA reads as TGCGCCTGCAGCCAAGACGCGGGACTAGCGGGGCCGACAGATACGCAGTATTTT. Translation: CACSQDAGLAGPTDTQYF.

The chain links TRBV6-2 or TRBV6-3 to TRBJ1-5; 7 nucleotides agree with TRBD1. The CDR3 has 17 amino acids. V shed 2 bases and J 0 bases; nucleotides not matched to a gene: 7. Germline-derived CDR1 and CDR2 are MNHEY and SVGEGT. The CDR3 loop is CASSYRGGDSSNQPQHF. DNA of the CDR3: TGTGCCAGCAGTTACCGAGGGGGGGACAGTAGCAATCAGCCCCAGCATTTT.

The chain carries TRBV5-5 and TRBJ2-2; no clear D. V was cut by 1 base and J by 4 bases, with 11 bases left in between. Germline V lookup: CDR1 SGHKS, CDR2 YYEKEE (reference sequence). The CDR3 has 15 residues. The DNA for the CDR3 is TGTGCCAGCAGCTTGAGGCGTGGTATCACCGGGGAGCTGTTTTTT. Amino acids: CASSLRRGITGELFF.

The genes are TRBV7-3 and TRBJ2-2, with D maybe TRBD2 (6 bases). CDR3 length: 15 amino acids. The germline V gene has CDR1 SGHTA and CDR2 FQGTGA. The V end lost 2 bases, the J end lost 16 bases, and 23 bases lay between the germline ends. CDR3: CASSLRGTANTGEFF. Written as DNA, the CDR3 is TGTGCCAGCAGCTTACGGGGGACCGCGAACACCGGGGAGTTTTTT. The whole variable domain, filled in from reference TRBV7-3 and TRBJ2-2, reads GAGVSQTPSNKVTEKGKYVELRCDPISGHTALYWYRQSLGQGPEFLIYFQGTGAADDSGLPNDRFFAVRPEGSVSTLKIQRTERGDSAVYLCASSLRGTANTGEFFGEGSRLTVL.

About this clonotype: A read error may be the cause here, since a much bigger clone is one base away. The chain couples TRBV6-2 or TRBV6-3 to TRBJ2-7; a possible D gene is TRBD1 (6 bases). The J call may be faulty, since TRBJ1-2 better matches the DNA end. Germline CDR1 reads MNHEY; CDR2 reads SVGEGT. This CDR3 has 16 residues. CDR3 loop: CAGSEARADSFYGYTF. The CDR3 DNA sequence: TGTGCCGGCAGTGAAGCGCGTGCGGACAGTTTCTATGGCTACACCTTC.

This clonotype appeared many times. CDR3 nucleotides: TGTGCCAGCAGCGTAACCGGGACTAGTGGGGTGGAGACCCAGTACTTC. Translation: CASSVTGTSGVETQYF. This chain uses TRBV9 with TRBJ2-5, with 8 positions matching TRBD2. The length of the CDR3 is 16 residues. Germline trimming cut 1 base from V and 5 bases from J; bases unmatched to any gene: 10. Germline lookup yields CDR1 SGDLS and CDR2 YYNGEE.

This clonotype was seen at least ten times. This chain connects TRBV12-3 or TRBV12-4 to TRBJ1-5; tentative D call: TRBD1 (6 bases). This CDR3 is built from 15 residues. Trimming removed 1 base from V and 4 bases from J, with 11 bases in between. The CDR3 loop is CASSLDRAGNQPQHF. As DNA, the CDR3 is TGTGCCAGCAGTTTAGACAGGGCTGGTAATCAGCCCCAGCATTTT.

The V gene is TRBV25-1, the J gene TRBJ2-7; D call uncertain. V shed 2 bases and J shed 5 bases, with 16 bases lying between them. The CDR3 contains 15 residues. CDR1 is MGHDK and CDR2 is SYGVNS in the germline V gene. CDR3 in amino acids: CASSEKAGLPDEQYF. CDR3 nucleotides: TGTGCCAGCAGTGAAAAGGCAGGTCTACCGGACGAGCAGTACTTC.